This T cell receptor (beta chain) derives from a study of control samples from healthy donors and cancer patients. TCRdb's table, derived via immunoSEQ multiplex PCR, lists solely in-frame clones and lacks some. The sample holds tens of thousands of clones, 70% to 85% seen once. J gave up 4 bases and V 4 bases, and 4 bases lay outside the gene matches. CDR1 is MNHEY, CDR2 SVGAGI, per germline. The CDR3 contains 15 residues. This receptor was obtained from a man between 70 and 80 years old with lung cancer. The chain recombines TRBV6-5 with TRBJ1-6, with TRBD1 matching 7 bases. Sequencing input: PBMCs. As DNA, the CDR3 is TGTGCCAGCAGTTCGTCAGGGGGGTATAATTCACCCCTCCACTTT. Translating it yields CASSSSGGYNSPLHF.